This TCR beta chain was recorded in a study of immune cell composition in non-small cell lung cancer. Study observations and caveats: Smoking pack-years did not significantly correlate with tumour TCR-beta clonality. Tumour-associated clones >0.5% occurred in about a third of adenocarcinomas, roughly 80% of squamous.

The table came from immunoSEQ multiplex PCR; TCRdb's copy has only in-frame clones and leaves some out. This table has roughly 16,000 clones, 77% appearing once. CDR3 length: 17 amino acids. Germline CDR1 LNHDA, CDR2 SQIVND (reference sequence). With V trimmed by 1 base and J by 3 bases, 3 bases remained unmatched. A word on this clone: Its antigen is not identified.

Normal lung was sampled as far from the tumour as possible, at least 3 cm. The same sample was also studied in work on CD4 T cells in lung cancer.

The specimen was non-adjacent lung tissue. The V call is TRBV19, the J call TRBJ2-3; 14 bases match TRBD2. The clonotype originates from a human donor with non-small cell lung cancer. The CDR3 region has the DNA TGTGCCAGTAGTATAGGGGGGACTAGCGGGGGAACAGATACGCAGTATTTT. Amino acids: CASSIGGTSGGTDTQYF.